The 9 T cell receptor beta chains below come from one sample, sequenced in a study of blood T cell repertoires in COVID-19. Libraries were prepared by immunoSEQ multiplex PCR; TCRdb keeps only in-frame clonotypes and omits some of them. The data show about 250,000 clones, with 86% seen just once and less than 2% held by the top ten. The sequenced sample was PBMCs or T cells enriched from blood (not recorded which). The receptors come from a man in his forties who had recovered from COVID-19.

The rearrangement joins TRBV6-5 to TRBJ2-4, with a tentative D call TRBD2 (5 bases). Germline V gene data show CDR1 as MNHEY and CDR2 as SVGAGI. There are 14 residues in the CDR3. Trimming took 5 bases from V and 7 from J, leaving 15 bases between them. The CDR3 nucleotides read TGTGCCAGCAGTCTGGCCAGACTAAGGAACATTCAGTACTTC. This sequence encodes CASSLARLRNIQYF.

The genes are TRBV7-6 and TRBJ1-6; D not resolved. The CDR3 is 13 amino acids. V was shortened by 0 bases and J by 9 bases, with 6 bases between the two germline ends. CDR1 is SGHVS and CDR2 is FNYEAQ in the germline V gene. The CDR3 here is CASSLAYPSPLHF. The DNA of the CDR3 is TGTGCCAGCAGCTTAGCCTACCCTTCACCCCTCCACTTT.

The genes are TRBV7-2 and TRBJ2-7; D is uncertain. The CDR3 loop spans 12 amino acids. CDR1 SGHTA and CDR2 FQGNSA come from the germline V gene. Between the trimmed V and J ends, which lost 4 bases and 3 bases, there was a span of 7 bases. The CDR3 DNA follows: TGTGCCAGCAGCTATTCTCTCTACGAGCAGTACTTC. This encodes CASSYSLYEQYF.

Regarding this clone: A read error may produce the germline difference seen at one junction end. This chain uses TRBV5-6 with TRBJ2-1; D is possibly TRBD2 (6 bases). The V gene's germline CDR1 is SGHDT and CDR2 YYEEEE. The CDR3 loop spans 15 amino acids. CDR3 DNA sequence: TGTGCCAGCACCTTGGTCGGGGGATGGTACAATGAGCAGTTCTTC. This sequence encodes CASTLVGGWYNEQFF.

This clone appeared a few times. CDR3 DNA sequence: TGTGCCAGTAGTATTCTCGGGGGGGAAGATACGCAGTATTTT. As protein: CASSILGGEDTQYF. V gene TRBV19 combines with J gene TRBJ2-3; TRBD2 matches at 8 bases. CDR1 is LNHDA and CDR2 is SQIVND in the germline V gene (reference sequence). Trimming at V came to 3 bases and at J to 5 bases, leaving 4 bases not matched to a gene. The CDR3 loop spans 14 amino acids.

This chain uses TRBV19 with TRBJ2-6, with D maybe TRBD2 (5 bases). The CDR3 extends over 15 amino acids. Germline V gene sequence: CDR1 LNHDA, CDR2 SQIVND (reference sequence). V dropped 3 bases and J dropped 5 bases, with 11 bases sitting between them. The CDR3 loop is CASSIPGFRANVLTF. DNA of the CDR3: TGTGCCAGTAGTATCCCGGGATTCCGGGCCAACGTCCTGACTTTC. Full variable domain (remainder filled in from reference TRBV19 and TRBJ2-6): DGGITQSPKYLFRKEGQNVTLSCEQNLNHDAMYWYRQDPGQGLRLIYYSQIVNDFQKGDIAEGYSVSREKKESFPLTVTSAQKNPTAFYLCASSIPGFRANVLTFGAGSRLTVL.

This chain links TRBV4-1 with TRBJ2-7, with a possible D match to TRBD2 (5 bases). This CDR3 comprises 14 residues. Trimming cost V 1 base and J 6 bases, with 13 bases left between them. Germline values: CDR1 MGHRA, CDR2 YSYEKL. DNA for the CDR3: TGCGCCAGCAGCCAAGTATTAGTAGCGAGCGAGCAGTACTTC. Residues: CASSQVLVASEQYF.

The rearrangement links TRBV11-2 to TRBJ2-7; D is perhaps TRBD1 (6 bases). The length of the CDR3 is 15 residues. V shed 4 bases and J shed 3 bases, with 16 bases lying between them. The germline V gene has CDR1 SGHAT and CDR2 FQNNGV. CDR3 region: CASSWGTGFFYEQYF. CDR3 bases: TGTGCCAGCAGCTGGGGTACAGGGTTTTTCTACGAGCAGTACTTC.

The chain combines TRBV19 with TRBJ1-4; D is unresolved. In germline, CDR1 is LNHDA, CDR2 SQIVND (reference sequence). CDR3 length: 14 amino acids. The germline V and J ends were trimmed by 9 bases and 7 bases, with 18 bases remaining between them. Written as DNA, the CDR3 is TGTGCCAGCACCTCGGGGAGGGCGGGTGAAAAACTGTTTTTT. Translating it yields CASTSGRAGEKLFF.